These T cell receptor beta chains were read from a single sample in a study of human T cells and chemical hapten exposure. Using its own MiXCR run on the RACE reads, TCRdb lists one record per CDR3 protein. The profile shows over 70,000 distinct CDR3 sequences, 8.5% of them singletons. Material: whole blood, obtained in connection with sensitization to the hapten diphenylcyclopropenone (DPC). The receptors here all came from a woman between 50 and 59 years old with alopecia areata. Some clones in this sample may be carry-over from other donors' samples. Each CDR3 is given with its conserved first and last residue. The D gene is left open where the match is weak. Size values are once, few and many counts, or a class for expanded clones, and some rows have none.

many,TRBJ1-6,16,NA,TRBV5-1,CASSLTTGRNNSPLHF,TGCGCCAGCAGCTTGACGACAGGACGGAATAATTCACCCCTCCACTTT
NA,TRBJ1-4,15,NA,TRBV7-9,CASSGAGSPNEKLFF,TGTGCCAGCAGTGGGGCAGGGTCTCCTAATGAAAAACTGTTTTTT
many,TRBJ2-3,13,NA,TRBV7-6,CASSLNPSDTQYF,TGTGCCAGCAGCTTAAACCCCTCGGATACGCAGTATTTT
many,TRBJ1-6,17,NA,TRBV6-5,CASSNGVLSSYNSPLHF,TGTGCCAGCAGTAATGGAGTGCTTAGCTCCTATAATTCACCCCTCCACTTT
few,TRBJ2-1,16,TRBD2,TRBV3-1,CASSHRAGLESGEQFF,TGTGCCAGCAGCCACCGGGCGGGACTAGAGTCGGGTGAGCAGTTCTTC
few,TRBJ2-5,13,NA,TRBV14,CASSQVGTETQYF,TGTGCCAGCAGCCAAGTGGGGACGGAGACCCAGTACTTC
few,TRBJ1-2,17,NA,TRBV21-1,CASSPQMETGRTHGYTF,TGTGCCAGCAGTCCCCAAATGGAGACAGGGAGGACTCATGGCTACACCTTC
few,TRBJ2-1,13,TRBD2,TRBV28,CASRGLAARREFF,TGTGCCAGCAGAGGACTAGCGGCCAGGAGGGAGTTCTTC
many,TRBJ2-7,14,NA,TRBV5-5,CASSRLGGTWEQYF,TGTGCCAGCAGCCGACTAGGAGGGACGTGGGAGCAGTACTTC
NA,TRBJ2-3,14,TRBD1,TRBV7-2,CASSSQTGQDTQYF,TGTGCCAGCAGCTCTCAGACAGGGCAAGATACGCAGTATTTT
NA,TRBJ2-3,15,TRBD2,TRBV7-2,CASSRRLAGTDTQYF,TGTGCCAGCAGCCGGAGGCTAGCGGGTACAGATACGCAGTATTTT
few,TRBJ2-5,15,TRBD2,TRBV6-5,CASSLAGGPQETQYF,TGTGCCAGCAGTTTAGCGGGGGGGCCCCAAGAGACCCAGTACTTC
many,TRBJ2-3,19,NA,TRBV20-1,CSARPGWGPTRMGTDTQYF,TGCAGTGCCCGACCGGGTTGGGGCCCTACTCGTATGGGCACAGATACGCAGTATTTT
many,TRBJ1-2,12,TRBD1,TRBV20-1,CSASGTVYGYTF,TGCAGTGCTTCCGGGACAGTCTATGGCTACACCTTC
few,TRBJ1-2,12,NA,TRBV28,CASSDSAYGYTF,TGTGCCAGCTCCGACAGTGCCTATGGCTACACCTTC
many,TRBJ1-4,15,NA,TRBV7-6,CASSYGGPYNEKLFF,TGTGCCAGCAGCTACGGGGGGCCCTATAATGAAAAACTGTTTTTT
few,TRBJ2-1,17,TRBD1,TRBV20-1,CSADRDRGLRGDNEQFF,TGCAGTGCTGACCGGGACAGGGGTCTTAGGGGGGACAATGAGCAGTTCTTC
NA,TRBJ1-1,15,NA,TRBV4-2,CASSQDAGIGTEAFF,TGTGCCAGCAGCCAAGATGCAGGGATAGGCACTGAAGCTTTCTTT
few,TRBJ1-2,11,NA,TRBV25-1,CASSGGTGLFF,TGTGCCAGCAGTGGGGGGACTGGTCTTTTTTTC
many,TRBJ1-2,14,TRBD1,TRBV12-3/TRBV12-4,CASSPGQGRYGYTF,TGTGCCAGCAGTCCCGGACAGGGAAGATATGGCTACACCTTC
NA,TRBJ2-5,12,NA,TRBV6-5,CASRSAGETQYF,TGTGCCAGCAGGTCGGCGGGGGAGACCCAGTACTTC
NA,TRBJ1-5,16,NA,TRBV6-5,CATREDGSYSNQPQHF,TGTGCCACCAGGGAGGACGGCAGCTATAGCAATCAGCCCCAGCATTTT
NA,TRBJ1-3,13,NA,TRBV28,CASSLERRNTIYF,TGTGCCAGCAGTTTGGAACGTAGAAACACCATATATTTT
NA,TRBJ1-1,13,NA,TRBV5-1,CASSSSENTEAFF,TGCGCCAGCAGCTCCTCAGAGAACACTGAAGCTTTCTTT
NA,TRBJ2-7,14,TRBD1,TRBV29-1,CSVETGLLGGEQYF,TGCAGCGTTGAGACAGGGCTCCTAGGCGGCGAGCAGTACTTC
many,TRBJ2-7,12,NA,TRBV28,CASSLNGYEQYF,TGTGCCAGCAGTTTAAATGGGTACGAGCAGTACTTC
NA,TRBJ2-5,12,NA,TRBV12-3/TRBV12-4,CASSFSGETQYF,TGTGCCAGCAGTTTCAGTGGGGAGACCCAGTACTTC
few,TRBJ1-3,19,NA,TRBV6-1,CASSEAWGQGPSPGNTIYF,TGTGCCAGCAGTGAAGCGTGGGGCCAGGGCCCTTCCCCAGGAAACACCATATATTTT
few,TRBJ1-1,16,NA,TRBV10-3,CAISESWKGLNTEAFF,TGTGCCATCAGTGAGTCGTGGAAGGGTCTGAACACTGAAGCTTTCTTT
many,TRBJ1-6,19,TRBD1,TRBV7-8,CASSLAWKQGQGHNSPLHF,TGTGCCAGCAGCTTAGCGTGGAAACAAGGACAGGGCCATAATTCACCCCTCCACTTT
NA,TRBJ2-1,18,TRBD2,TRBV11-2,CASSYRSSGRDSYNEQFF,TGTGCCAGCAGCTACCGAAGTAGCGGGAGGGATTCCTACAATGAGCAGTTCTTC
NA,TRBJ2-2,13,NA,TRBV12-3/TRBV12-4,CASTFDRPRELFF,TGTGCCAGCACCTTCGACAGGCCCCGGGAGCTGTTTTTT
few,TRBJ1-1,15,NA,TRBV10-3,CAISESTTGDTEAFF,TGTGCCATCAGTGAGTCTACGACAGGAGATACTGAAGCTTTCTTT
NA,TRBJ2-7,11,NA,TRBV6-1,CASSENYEQYF,TGTGCCAGCAGTGAGAACTACGAGCAGTACTTC
many,TRBJ2-6,17,TRBD1,TRBV15,CATSRPTGNPGANVLTF,TGTGCCACCAGCAGACCGACAGGGAACCCTGGGGCCAACGTCCTGACTTTC
NA,TRBJ1-1,13,NA,TRBV30,CAWSVLGDTEAFF,TGTGCCTGGAGTGTATTGGGGGATACTGAAGCTTTCTTT
NA,TRBJ2-1,15,TRBD2,TRBV3-1,CASSQDLVAGNEQFF,TGTGCCAGCAGCCAAGATTTGGTAGCGGGGAATGAGCAGTTCTTC
many,TRBJ1-2,13,NA,TRBV29-1,CSVTQSGAYGYTF,TGCAGCGTTACCCAGTCTGGGGCGTATGGCTACACCTTC
few,TRBJ2-1,15,TRBD2,TRBV10-1,CASSATSGRYNEQFF,TGCGCCAGCAGCGCGACTAGCGGGCGCTACAATGAGCAGTTCTTC
NA,TRBJ2-2,14,NA,TRBV6-5,CASRAGTITGELFF,TGTGCCAGCAGGGCCGGGACAATCACCGGGGAGCTGTTTTTT
NA,TRBJ2-5,12,TRBD2,TRBV12-3/TRBV12-4,CASSFGGETQYF,TGTGCCAGCAGTTTCGGGGGGGAGACCCAGTACTTC
few,TRBJ1-6,11,NA,TRBV28,CASEGGSPLHF,TGTGCCAGCGAGGGCGGTTCACCCCTCCACTTT
NA,TRBJ2-3,12,NA,TRBV4-2,CASSQGDNTQYF,TGTGCCAGCAGCCAAGGTGATAATACGCAGTATTTT
NA,TRBJ1-6,18,NA,TRBV6-4,CASSGHRGTSSYNSPLHF,TGTGCCAGCTCTGGCCATCGGGGTACCTCCTCCTATAATTCACCCCTCCACTTT